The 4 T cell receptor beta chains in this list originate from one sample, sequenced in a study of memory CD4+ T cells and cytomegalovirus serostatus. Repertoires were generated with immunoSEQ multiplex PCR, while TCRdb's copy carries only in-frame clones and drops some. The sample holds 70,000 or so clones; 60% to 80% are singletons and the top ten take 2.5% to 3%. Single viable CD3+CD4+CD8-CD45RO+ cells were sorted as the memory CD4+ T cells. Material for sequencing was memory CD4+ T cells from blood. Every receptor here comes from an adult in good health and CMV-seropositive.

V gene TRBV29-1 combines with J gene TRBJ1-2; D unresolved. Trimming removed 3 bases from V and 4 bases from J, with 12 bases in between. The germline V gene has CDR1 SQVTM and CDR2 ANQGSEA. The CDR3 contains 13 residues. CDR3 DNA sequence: TGCAGCGTTGATTTTGGGGTACCCTATGGCTACACCTTC. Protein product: CSVDFGVPYGYTF. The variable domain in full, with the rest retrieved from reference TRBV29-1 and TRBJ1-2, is SAVISQKPSRDICQRGTSLTIQCQVDSQVTMMFWYRQQPGQSLTLIATANQGSEATYESGFVIDKFPISRPNLTFSTLTVSNMSPEDSSIYLCSVDFGVPYGYTFGSGTRLTVV.

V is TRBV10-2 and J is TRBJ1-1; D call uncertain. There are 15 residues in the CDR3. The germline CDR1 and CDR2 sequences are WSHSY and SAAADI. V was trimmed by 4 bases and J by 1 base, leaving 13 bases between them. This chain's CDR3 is CASSGAHIKNTEAFF. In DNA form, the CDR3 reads TGCGCCAGCAGTGGGGCTCATATCAAGAACACTGAAGCTTTCTTT.

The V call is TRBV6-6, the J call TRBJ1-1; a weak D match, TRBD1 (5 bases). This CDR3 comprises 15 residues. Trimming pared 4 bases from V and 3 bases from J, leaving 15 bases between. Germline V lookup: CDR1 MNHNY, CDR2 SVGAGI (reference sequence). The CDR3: CASSFGGGTDTEAFF. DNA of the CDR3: TGTGCCAGCAGTTTCGGAGGAGGGACGGACACTGAAGCTTTCTTT.

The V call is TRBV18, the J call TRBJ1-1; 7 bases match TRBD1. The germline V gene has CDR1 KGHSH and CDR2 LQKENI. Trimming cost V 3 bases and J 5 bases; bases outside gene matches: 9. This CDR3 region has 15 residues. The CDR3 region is CASSPATGVRTEAFF. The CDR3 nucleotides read TGTGCCAGCTCACCGGCTACAGGGGTAAGAACTGAAGCTTTCTTT.